The 25 T cell receptor beta chains below were found in one sample sequenced in a study of patients and donors after allogeneic stem cell transplantation. MiXCR, run by TCRdb on the RT-PCR reads, gives a single entry per CDR3 protein. The sample records about a million distinct CDR3 sequences, over 15% being singletons. The sequenced material came from blood, either unsorted or a sorted T cell fraction (not recorded which). Receptor source: a human donor who was either an allogeneic HSCT recipient or a stem cell or donor lymphocyte infusion donor (not recorded which). It is not recorded whose cells these are; they may come from a transplant donor.

This clonotype was counted only a few times. This chain links TRBV30 with TRBJ1-2, with TRBD1 as a possible D gene (6 bases). V was clipped by 3 bases and J by 4 bases, with 15 bases between them. The V gene's germline CDR1 is GTSNPN and CDR2 SVGIG (reference sequence). The CDR3 extends over 14 amino acids. Here the CDR3 DNA reads TGTGCCTGGAGCGCGGACAGCTCACTCTATGGCTACACCTTC. It yields the protein CAWSADSSLYGYTF. Together with reference TRBV30 and TRBJ1-2, the CDR3 gives the full variable domain: SQTIHQWPATLVQPVGSPLSLECTVEGTSNPNLYWYRQAAGRGLQLLFYSVGIGQISSEVPQNLSASRPQDRQFILSSKKLLLSDSGFYLCAWSADSSLYGYTFGSGTRLTVV.

The table lists this clonotype with a few counts. The rearrangement joins TRBV20-1 to TRBJ2-2; 14 nucleotides align to TRBD2. V trimming: 6 bases; J trimming: 4 bases; junction bases outside the gene matches: 10. Germline V gene sequence: CDR1 DFQATT, CDR2 SNEGSKA (reference sequence). This CDR3 contains 17 residues. Here the CDR3 reads CSAIRGLAGVSTGELFF. CDR3 coding DNA: TGCAGTGCCATAAGGGGACTAGCGGGAGTAAGCACCGGGGAGCTGTTTTTT.

Comments on this clonotype: It may be a read error: a sequence one base away is much more abundant. This chain connects TRBV12-3 or TRBV12-4 to TRBJ1-3; D unresolved. The CDR3 extends over 12 amino acids. V lost 1 base and J 6 bases, leaving 4 bases between the germline ends. The CDR3 reads CASSLDANTIYF. CDR3 bases: TGTGCCAGCAGTTTAGATGCAAACACCATATATTTT.

This clonotype was counted between two and nine times. V and J are TRBV20-1 and TRBJ2-5; D is perhaps TRBD1 (5 bases). The CDR3 is 14 residues long. Trimming stripped 6 bases from V and 5 bases from J, with 19 bases between. Germline V gene data show CDR1 as DFQATT and CDR2 as SNEGSKA (reference sequence). CDR3 nucleotides: TGCAGTGCATCCCTACCGAAGGGGCGGGAGACCCAGTACTTC. This gives the protein CSASLPKGRETQYF.

This rearrangement joins TRBV4-2 to TRBJ1-1; D not resolved. The CDR3 is 16 residues long. Germline CDR1 LGHNA, CDR2 YNFKEQ. The ends were cut back, 6 bases at V and 2 bases at J, with 19 bases in the middle. This CDR3 reads CASRPRPHISNTEAFF. The CDR3 DNA reads TGTGCCAGCAGACCGCGACCCCACATTAGCAACACTGAAGCTTTCTTT.

This clonotype was found a few times. This sequence joins TRBV18 and TRBJ2-2; D call uncertain. CDR3 length equals 16 residues. V dropped 2 bases and J dropped 7 bases, with 17 bases sitting between them. The germline CDR1 and CDR2 sequences are KGHSH and LQKENI. The CDR3 spells CASSPINLKRVGELFF. The CDR3 DNA reads TGTGCCAGCTCACCAATTAACCTCAAACGGGTCGGGGAGCTGTTTTTT.

This clonotype was found a few times. The chain links TRBV12-3 or TRBV12-4 to TRBJ1-5; TRBD1 matches at 7 bases. The ends lost 6 bases at V and 6 bases at J; junction bases unmatched: 11. The CDR3 has 15 residues. This CDR3 reads CASSADRDVSQPQHF. CDR3 nucleotide sequence: TGTGCCAGCAGCGCAGACAGGGATGTCAGTCAGCCCCAGCATTTT.

This clonotype appeared a few times. The rearrangement uses TRBV10-3 and TRBJ1-1; unclear D gene. Per the germline V gene, CDR1 is ENHRY and CDR2 is SYGVKD. Between the trimmed V and J ends, which lost 6 bases and 1 base, there was a span of 12 bases. The CDR3 has 14 amino acids. The CDR3 loop reads CAIRSPQANTEAFF. The CDR3 DNA reads TGTGCCATCAGATCCCCCCAGGCGAACACTGAAGCTTTCTTT.

CDR3 in amino acids: CASSTSGGRRYTQYF. CDR3 sequence (DNA): TGTGCCAGTAGTACCTCGGGCGGGAGGAGGTATACGCAGTATTTT. The genes are TRBV19 and TRBJ2-3, with TRBD2 matching over 8 bases. V shed 4 bases and J 7 bases; nucleotides not matched to a gene: 10. CDR1 is LNHDA, CDR2 SQIVND, per germline (reference sequence). CDR3 length equals 15 residues.

This clonotype was observed a few times. This sequence joins TRBV20-1 and TRBJ2-5; 8 bases map to TRBD2. CDR3 length: 16 amino acids. The V gene end was trimmed by 3 bases and the J gene end by 1 base; junction bases not matched to a gene: 10. The germline CDR1 and CDR2 sequences are DFQATT and SNEGSKA (reference sequence). CDR3 region: CSARTAGLAVQETQYF. CDR3 nucleotide sequence: TGCAGTGCTAGGACGGCCGGACTAGCTGTCCAAGAGACCCAGTACTTC.

This clonotype was recorded a few times. The V gene is TRBV12-3 or TRBV12-4, the J gene TRBJ2-5, with D unclear. V lost 8 bases and J lost 5, with 15 bases in between. The CDR3 loop spans 13 amino acids. CDR3: CASCDPPEETQYF. The CDR3 DNA reads as TGTGCCAGCTGCGACCCCCCTGAGGAGACCCAGTACTTC.

V usage is TRBV7-2 and J usage is TRBJ2-7; 10 bases align to TRBD2. The germline CDR1 and CDR2 sequences are SGHTA and FQGNSA. The CDR3 is made up of 17 amino acids. V gave up 1 base and J gave up 6 bases; unmatched junction bases: 12. The DNA for the CDR3 is TGTGCCAGCAGCTTAGGTTCGCTAGCGGGAGTTCCATTCGAGCAGTACTTC. Protein sequence: CASSLGSLAGVPFEQYF.

The table lists this clonotype with a few counts. The rearrangement uses TRBV9 and TRBJ2-3; 7 bases fit TRBD2. The J segment lost 1 base and the V segment lost 0 bases, leaving 2 bases of the junction unmatched. Germline CDR1 reads SGDLS; CDR2 reads YYNGEE. CDR3 length: 15 amino acids. The DNA of the CDR3 is TGTGCCAGCAGCGTAGCGGGACTACGCACAGATACGCAGTATTTT. This codes for CASSVAGLRTDTQYF.

This clonotype was observed a handful of times. The chain has TRBV7-9 and TRBJ2-7, with D tentatively TRBD1 or TRBD2 (5 bases each). The CDR3 is made up of 16 amino acids. V lost 3 bases, J lost 0 bases, and 15 bases lay in between. Germline CDR1 reads SEHNR; CDR2 reads FQNEAQ (reference sequence). The CDR3, as DNA: TGTGCCAGCAGCTTGGCTGGGACCGCTAGCTCCTACGAGCAGTACTTC. Encoded protein: CASSLAGTASSYEQYF.

This clonotype was found a few times. CDR3 nucleotides: TGTGCCTGGAGTCGGGGGGAAGAGCAGTACTTC. Translated: CAWSRGEEQYF. The J gene is TRBJ2-7, the V gene TRBV30, with TRBD2 matching 7 bases. The CDR3 is 11 residues long. J lost 7 bases, V lost 2 bases, and 2 bases had no gene match. Germline CDR1 reads GTSNPN; CDR2 reads SVGIG (reference sequence).

Here the CDR3 DNA reads TGTGCCAGCAGCCTGGACACCGACTACGAGCAGTACTTC. The encoded protein is CASSLDTDYEQYF. This chain connects TRBV25-1 to TRBJ2-7; D is perhaps TRBD1 (5 bases). Trimming removed 6 bases from V and 3 bases from J, with 12 bases in between. The CDR3 runs to 13 residues. In germline, CDR1 is MGHDK, CDR2 SYGVNS.

This clonotype has a handful of counts. This chain connects TRBV11-2 to TRBJ1-4, with 9 positions matching TRBD1. The CDR3 length is 14 residues. Germline CDR1 and CDR2: SGHAT and FQNNGV. V lost 5 bases, J lost 7 bases, and 5 bases stayed unmatched. CDR3 nucleotides: TGTGCCAGCAGCATACAGGGGGCGGGTGAAAAACTGTTTTTT. This sequence encodes CASSIQGAGEKLFF.

This clonotype was found a few times. This chain joins TRBV14 and TRBJ2-4; D is possibly TRBD2 (5 bases). CDR3 length: 18 amino acids. The germline CDR1 and CDR2 sequences are SGHDN and FVKESK. V shed 1 base and J shed 0 bases, with 16 bases lying between them. CDR3 sequence: CASSQGSSAALAKNIQYF. The CDR3 region has the DNA TGTGCCAGCAGCCAAGGAAGTTCAGCGGCCCTAGCCAAAAACATTCAGTACTTC.

This clonotype has more than one count but fewer than ten. CDR3 protein: CSARRNEKLFF. CDR3 in DNA: TGCAGTGCTAGGAGGAATGAAAAACTGTTTTTT. The chain is built from TRBV20-1 and TRBJ1-4, with unresolved D. The CDR3 runs 11 residues. The V and J ends lost 3 bases and 5 bases respectively, with 4 bases between them. Germline-derived CDR1 and CDR2 are DFQATT and SNEGSKA (reference sequence).

This clonotype was observed at least ten times. For the CDR3, the DNA is TGTGCCAGCAGCCGGATGGGGGGTAAGAGCTCCTACGAGCAGTACTTC. It translates to CASSRMGGKSSYEQYF. This sequence joins TRBV12-3 or TRBV12-4 and TRBJ2-7, with a weak D call TRBD2 (6 bases). The V gene lost 6 bases and the J gene lost 0 bases, with 18 bases spanning the gap. The CDR3 length is 16 residues.

This clonotype occurred a few times. V gene TRBV6-4 combines with J gene TRBJ1-4, with D unresolved. V lost 6 bases to trimming and J lost 7 bases, with 12 bases between them. From germline, CDR1 is MRHNA and CDR2 SNTAGT. This CDR3 is 13 amino acids long. CDR3: CASSPDLGEKLFF. The DNA of the CDR3 is TGTGCCAGCAGCCCGGACCTCGGTGAAAAACTGTTTTTT.

This clonotype has a handful of counts. J is TRBJ2-2 and V is TRBV20-1, with D possibly called TRBD1 or TRBD2 (5 bases each). The CDR3 contains 13 residues. Between the trimmed V and J ends, which lost 6 bases and 7 bases, there was a span of 15 bases. The germline V gene has CDR1 DFQATT and CDR2 SNEGSKA (reference sequence). CDR3 amino acids: CSATGPPIGELFF. DNA of the CDR3: TGCAGTGCAACGGGACCCCCGATCGGGGAGCTGTTTTTT.

This clonotype was seen a handful of times. CDR3 sequence: CASSLTLSGSDTQYF. The DNA for the CDR3 is TGTGCCAGCAGTTTAACTCTCAGCGGGTCAGATACGCAGTATTTT. V usage is TRBV12-3 or TRBV12-4 and J usage is TRBJ2-3; a weak D match, TRBD2 (6 bases). The V gene lost 2 bases and the J gene lost 4 bases, with 13 bases spanning the gap. This CDR3 has 15 residues.

V usage is TRBV4-1 and J usage is TRBJ2-7, with TRBD1 identical over 9 bases. Trimming removed 6 bases from V and 6 bases from J; junction bases left unmatched: 9. The CDR3 has 14 amino acids. The germline V gene has CDR1 MGHRA and CDR2 YSYEKL. The CDR3 protein is CASRSPGQGTEQYF. CDR3 sequence (DNA): TGCGCCAGCAGAAGTCCGGGACAGGGTACCGAGCAGTACTTC.

This clonotype has only a few counts. V gene TRBV29-1 combines with J gene TRBJ1-3; TRBD1 might be the D (5 bases). This CDR3 comprises 14 residues. Per germline, CDR1 SQVTM and CDR2 ANQGSEA. V was shortened by 4 bases and J by 1 base, with 11 bases between the two germline ends. The CDR3 loop reads CSVGPGGSGNTIYF. In nucleotides, the CDR3 is TGCAGCGTTGGCCCCGGGGGTTCTGGAAACACCATATATTTT.